The sequence of this T cell receptor (beta chain) was determined in a study of radiotherapy plus CTLA-4 blockade in lung cancer (dated by TCRdb to 2017 to 2018). Turning to the overall study: Among the enrolled patients, about 19% had an objective response, and roughly 30% reached disease control. The full study reports these points: Increased serum interferon-beta after radiation, together with early dynamic changes in blood T cell clones, were reported to be the strongest predictors of response. After treatment with radiotherapy and ipilimumab, TCR clones that came from tumors expanded in the peripheral blood.

The study evaluated CTLA-4 blockade (ipilimumab) given together with focal radiation therapy in patients who had chemo-refractory metastatic non-small-cell lung cancer. Library preparation was by the immunoSEQ multiplex PCR assay. This immuneACCESS table, as held by TCRdb, lists in-frame sequences with V and J called but not all clones. Of the missing ones, under half trace to an unresolved V gene in checked studies; the others have no known cause. The sample yields about 120,000 clones; around 84% were counted once. The top ten clonotypes cover 3% to 4% of the sample. Only one count was recorded for this clone. No cognate antigen has been identified for it. Base qualities were left out, and no much larger clone turns up one base away. Clipping removes 5 bases from V and 3 bases from J, with 9 as the unmatched junction base count. The CDR3 sequence holds 17 residues, the cysteine and phenylalanine included. The retained sequence is limited to the CDR3, 51 bases, with the frame set at the first base.

The source material was peripheral blood, sampled from a patient treated with radiotherapy plus ipilimumab. The rearrangement joined TRBV23-1 to TRBJ2-2; a stretch of 10 junction bases matches TRBD1. TRBV23-1 is assigned to the ORF class and has an uncertain function. The TCR was taken from a human donor with non-small cell lung cancer that progressed on radiotherapy plus ipilimumab. Some clones in this sample may be carry-over from other donors' samples. The CDR3 region has the sequence CASSYKGQGRYTGELFF. The bases are TGCGCCAGCAGTTATAAGGGACAGGGGAGATACACCGGGGAGCTGTTTTTT.